One and the same sample provided the 17 T cell receptor beta chains below, sequenced in a study of T-cell memory formation after mild COVID-19. MiXCR, run by TCRdb on the 5' RACE reads, gives a single entry per CDR3 protein. The sample includes about 110,000 distinct CDR3 sequences, over 15% of them seen just once. Input material: PBMCs or a T cell subset sorted from them (not recorded which). The origin of the receptors is an adult woman who had mild COVID-19 (a few samples of this study predate the infection). Cell type and time point are not known.

This clonotype was seen ten or more times. The V call is TRBV28, the J call TRBJ2-1; D is uncertain. V lost 4 bases, J lost 7 bases, and 5 bases lay in between. The CDR3 has 11 amino acids. The germline CDR1 and CDR2 sequences are MDHEN and SYDVKM. The CDR3 sequence: CASSWVNEQFF. The CDR3 nucleotides read TGTGCCAGCAGTTGGGTGAATGAGCAGTTCTTC.

This clonotype was seen only a few times. The rearrangement joins TRBV6-2 or TRBV6-3 to TRBJ2-2; D ambiguous. This CDR3 region has 14 residues. Germline V gene lookup returns CDR1 MNHEY and CDR2 SVGEGT. Trimming removed 5 bases at V and 7 bases at J, with 14 bases between. CDR3 nucleotides: TGTGCCAGCAGTCGACGCGTCGAACTCGGGGAGCTGTTTTTT. This sequence encodes CASSRRVELGELFF.

This clonotype was seen a few times. The V call is TRBV7-8, the J call TRBJ2-1, with a weak D call TRBD2 (5 bases). V was shortened by 1 base and J by 3 bases, with 10 bases between the two germline ends. The CDR3 contains 15 residues. Germline CDR1 reads SGHVS; CDR2 reads FQNEAQ. The CDR3 sequence is CASSLVGSGYNEQFF. The CDR3 DNA follows: TGTGCCAGCAGCTTAGTTGGGAGCGGCTACAATGAGCAGTTCTTC.

CDR3 coding DNA: TGTGCCACCAGGGAGAGAGGAGACGGGGAGCTGTTTTTT. It translates to CATRERGDGELFF. The rearrangement links TRBV24-1 to TRBJ2-2; D gene uncertain. Germline-derived CDR1 and CDR2 are KGHDR and SFDVKD. The CDR3 consists of 13 residues. V was shortened by 7 bases and J by 7 bases, with 12 bases between the two germline ends.

The J gene is TRBJ1-1, the V gene TRBV20-1, with 8 bases fitting TRBD1. The CDR3 consists of 13 residues. V was clipped by 5 bases and J by 5 bases; unmatched bases: 7. CDR1 is DFQATT, CDR2 SNEGSKA, per germline (reference sequence). This chain's CDR3 is CSAATGVGTEAFF. Here the CDR3 DNA reads TGCAGTGCTGCGACAGGGGTGGGAACTGAAGCTTTCTTT.

V is TRBV5-5 and J is TRBJ1-5; 8 positions agree with TRBD1. Germline trimming cut 4 bases from V and 0 bases from J; bases unmatched to any gene: 3. The CDR3 is 15 amino acids. Germline CDR1 and CDR2: SGHKS and YYEKEE (reference sequence). The DNA of the CDR3 is TGTGCCAGCAGCAAGGGACAGGATAGCAATCAGCCCCAGCATTTT. Translation gives CASSKGQDSNQPQHF.

V gene TRBV6-6 combines with J gene TRBJ2-2; 8 nucleotides agree with TRBD2. V was pared by 6 bases and J by 2 bases, with 8 bases of the junction left unmatched. CDR1 and CDR2 (germline): MNHNY, SVGAGI (reference sequence). The CDR3 is 16 amino acids. CDR3 sequence (DNA): TGTGCCAGCAGCTTCCTTAGCGGGACTAACACCGGGGAGCTGTTTTTT. Protein sequence: CASSFLSGTNTGELFF.

This clonotype was detected only a few times. V gene TRBV5-6 combines with J gene TRBJ1-1; unclear D gene. The V and J ends lost 1 base and 3 bases respectively, with 13 bases between them. The CDR3 runs to 15 residues. The germline CDR1 and CDR2 sequences are SGHDT and YYEEEE. The CDR3 DNA reads TGTGCCAGCAGCTTGCCCGTAATATTGGACACTGAAGCTTTCTTT. Encoded protein: CASSLPVILDTEAFF.

The rearrangement joins TRBV30 to TRBJ1-2; TRBD1 might be the D (5 bases). The germline V gene encodes CDR1 GTSNPN and CDR2 SVGIG (reference sequence). The V and J ends lost 3 bases and 4 bases respectively, with 15 bases between them. This CDR3 spans 14 amino acids. DNA of the CDR3: TGTGCCTGGAGCCTAGCCGGGGGATCCTATGGCTACACCTTC. Its translation is CAWSLAGGSYGYTF.

The chain employs TRBV4-2 and TRBJ1-6; perhaps TRBD1 as D (5 bases). Germline assignment: CDR1 LGHNA and CDR2 YNFKEQ. The CDR3 contains 15 residues. The V end was cut by 1 base, the J end by 5 bases, with 9 bases between. The CDR3 protein is CASSQGQGNNSPLHF. CDR3 sequence (DNA): TGTGCCAGCAGCCAAGGGCAGGGCAATAATTCACCCCTCCACTTT.

Only a few counts were recorded for this clonotype. The V call is TRBV15, the J call TRBJ1-1; D is uncertain. Germline V gene sequence: CDR1 LNHNV, CDR2 YYDKDF (reference sequence). The germline V and J ends were trimmed by 3 bases and 1 base, with 6 bases remaining between them. The CDR3 is 13 residues long. The CDR3 DNA reads as TGTGCCACCAGCAGTACATCGAACACTGAAGCTTTCTTT. Protein product: CATSSTSNTEAFF. Full variable domain (missing parts from reference TRBV15 and TRBJ1-1): DAMVIQNPRYQVTQFGKPVTLSCSQTLNHNVMYWYQQKSSQAPKLLFHYYDKDFNNEADTPDNFQSRRPNTSFCFLDIRSPGLGDTAMYLCATSSTSNTEAFFGQGTRLTVV.

The CDR3 protein is CASSPPSMDSLVTEAFF. The DNA for the CDR3 is TGCGCCAGCAGCCCACCCTCGATGGACAGTCTCGTGACTGAAGCTTTCTTT. This chain uses TRBV5-1 with TRBJ1-1, with a possible D match to TRBD1 (6 bases). The ends were cut back, 4 bases at V and 5 bases at J, with 24 bases in the middle. Germline CDR1 reads SGHRS; CDR2 reads YFSETQ. The CDR3 length is 17 residues.

This chain links TRBV5-6 with TRBJ2-3; D may be TRBD1 (5 bases). Per the germline V gene, CDR1 is SGHDT and CDR2 is YYEEEE. CDR3 length: 15 amino acids. V was pared by 0 bases and J by 2 bases, with 10 bases between. The CDR3 DNA reads TGTGCCAGCAGCTTGGTTCAGGGCTACACAGATACGCAGTATTTT. Its translation: CASSLVQGYTDTQYF.

The V gene is TRBV4-3, the J gene TRBJ2-7; TRBD2 matches at 13 bases. V dropped 4 bases and J dropped 2; count of bases not matched to a gene: 5. Germline loops: CDR1 LGHNA, CDR2 YSLEER. This CDR3 comprises 16 residues. This CDR3 is CASSPTTSGRAYEQYF. The CDR3 bases are TGCGCCAGCAGCCCCACTACTAGCGGGAGGGCCTACGAGCAGTACTTC.

The V gene is TRBV12-3 or TRBV12-4, the J gene TRBJ2-1; 9 positions agree with TRBD2. Trimming removed 6 bases from V and 0 bases from J; junction bases left unmatched: 12. The CDR3 runs to 18 residues. CDR3 sequence: CASSSSRTSASSYNEQFF. CDR3 in DNA: TGTGCCAGCAGCTCTAGTAGGACTAGCGCGAGCTCCTACAATGAGCAGTTCTTC.

The chain has TRBV5-1 and TRBJ2-1; tentative D call: TRBD1 (5 bases). CDR1 and CDR2 from the germline V gene are SGHRS and YFSETQ. The CDR3 sequence is 13 residues long. Trimming took 6 bases from V and 6 from J, leaving 13 bases between them. The CDR3 coding sequence is TGCGCCAGCAAGGGCACAGGTTTCAATGAGCAGTTCTTC. Protein sequence: CASKGTGFNEQFF. The full variable domain, completed using reference TRBV5-1 and TRBJ2-1, is KAGVTQTPRYLIKTRGQQVTLSCSPISGHRSVSWYQQTPGQGLQFLFEYFSETQRNKGNFPGRFSGRQFSNSRSEMNVSTLELGDSALYLCASKGTGFNEQFFGPGTRLTVL.

This chain connects TRBV28 to TRBJ2-3; D remains unclear. Germline CDR1 reads MDHEN; CDR2 reads SYDVKM. V gave up 7 bases and J gave up 0 bases, with 5 bases separating them. The CDR3 sequence is 12 residues long. The CDR3 loop reads CASTTSTDTQYF. CDR3 nucleotides: TGTGCCAGCACTACAAGCACAGATACGCAGTATTTT.